This TCR beta chain was documented in a study of CD8 T cells in Susac syndrome. An input of about 0.45 to 1 ug of RNA was subjected to reverse transcription using random hexamers. One entry per CDR3 protein results from TCRdb running MiXCR on the immunoSEQ multiplex PCR reads. This table has roughly 120,000 distinct CDR3 sequences, around 94% appearing once. CDR1 is SGHKS, CDR2 YYEKEE, per germline (reference sequence). CDR3 length: 16 residues. V lost 0 bases and J lost 0, with 12 bases in between. This clonotype was counted a single time. This chain uses TRBV5-5 with TRBJ1-2, with unresolved D. The origin of this receptor is a human donor with multiple sclerosis. Sequencing was carried out using CD4+ T cells from PBMCs. The CDR3 here is CASSLENAAANYGYTF. DNA for the CDR3: TGTGCCAGCAGCTTGGAAAACGCGGCGGCTAACTATGGCTACACCTTC.